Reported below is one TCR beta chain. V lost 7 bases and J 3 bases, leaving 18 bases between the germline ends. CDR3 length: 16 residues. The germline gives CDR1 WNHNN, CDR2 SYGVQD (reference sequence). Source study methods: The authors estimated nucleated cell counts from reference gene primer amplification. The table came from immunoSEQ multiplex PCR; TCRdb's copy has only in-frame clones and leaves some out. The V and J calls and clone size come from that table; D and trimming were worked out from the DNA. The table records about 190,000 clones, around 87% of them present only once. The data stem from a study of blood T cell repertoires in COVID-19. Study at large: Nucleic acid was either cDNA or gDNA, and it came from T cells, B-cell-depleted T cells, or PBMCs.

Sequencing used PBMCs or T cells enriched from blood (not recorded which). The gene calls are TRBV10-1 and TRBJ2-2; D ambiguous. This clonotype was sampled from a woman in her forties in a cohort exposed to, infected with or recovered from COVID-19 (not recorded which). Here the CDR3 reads CASTFPLVRYTGELFF. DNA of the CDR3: TGCGCCAGCACCTTTCCCTTAGTCCGTTACACCGGGGAGCTGTTTTTT.